This TCR beta chain was sequenced during a study of blood T cells in healthy people across ages. With a J-beta primer mix and a sample-barcoded 5' primer, a second PCR ran roughly 7 to 11 cycles. Sequencing of every sample gave 2.5 million or more CDR3-containing paired-end reads. TCRdb itself ran the 5' RACE reads through MiXCR, one entry per CDR3 protein. The sample yields just under 550,000 distinct CDR3 sequences, approximately 25% seen once. This clonotype showed up just a few times. Germline values: CDR1 SEHNR, CDR2 FQNEAQ (reference sequence). The CDR3 runs 12 residues. A further study also used this sample, focusing on T cells of mothers and their children.

The TCR comes from a boy aged 10-17 years in good health. The V gene is TRBV7-9, the J gene TRBJ2-5; 8 nucleotides align to TRBD2. TRBJ2-1 explains the end of the DNA better; the J call may be wrong. Sequenced sample: blood. The CDR3: CASNGGGGEQFF. The CDR3 nucleotides read TGTGCCAGCAACGGGGGGGGAGGTGAGCAGTTCTTC.